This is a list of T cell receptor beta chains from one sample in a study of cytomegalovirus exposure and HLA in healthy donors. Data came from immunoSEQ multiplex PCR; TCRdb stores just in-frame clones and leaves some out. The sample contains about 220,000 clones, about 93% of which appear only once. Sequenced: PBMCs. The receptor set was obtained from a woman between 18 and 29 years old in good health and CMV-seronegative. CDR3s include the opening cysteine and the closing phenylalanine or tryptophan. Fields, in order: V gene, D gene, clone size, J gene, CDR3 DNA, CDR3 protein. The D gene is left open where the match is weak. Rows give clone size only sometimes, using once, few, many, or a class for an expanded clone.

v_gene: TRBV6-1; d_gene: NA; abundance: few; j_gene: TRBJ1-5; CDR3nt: TGTGCCAGCAGCCCGGAGCCCTATAGCAATCAGCCCCAGCATTTT; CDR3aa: CASSPEPYSNQPQHF
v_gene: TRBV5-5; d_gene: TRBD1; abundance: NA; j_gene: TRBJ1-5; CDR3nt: TGTGCCAGCAGCTTGACAGGGGGAGACAGCAATCAGCCCCAGCATTTT; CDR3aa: CASSLTGGDSNQPQHF
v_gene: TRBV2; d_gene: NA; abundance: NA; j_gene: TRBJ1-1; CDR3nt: TGTGCCAGCAGGATGGACATCTCGAACACTGAAGCTTTCTTT; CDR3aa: CASRMDISNTEAFF
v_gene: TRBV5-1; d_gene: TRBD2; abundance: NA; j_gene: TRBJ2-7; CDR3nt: TGCGCCAGCAGCTTGGTCGCGGGAGATCGATACGAGCAGTACTTC; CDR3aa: CASSLVAGDRYEQYF
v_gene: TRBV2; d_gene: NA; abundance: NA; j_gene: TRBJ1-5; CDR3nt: TGTGCCAGCAGCGCGGGATTAGACTACAATCAGCCCCAGCATTTT; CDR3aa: CASSAGLDYNQPQHF
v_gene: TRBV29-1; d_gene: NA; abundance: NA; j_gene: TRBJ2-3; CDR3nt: TGCAGCGTTGGGGGGCTAGCGGTTAGCACAGATACGCAGTATTTT; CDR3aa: CSVGGLAVSTDTQYF
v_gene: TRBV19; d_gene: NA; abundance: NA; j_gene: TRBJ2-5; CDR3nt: TGTGCCAGTAGCCCGATGCCGGGGATGTGGGAGACCCAGTACTTC; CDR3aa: CASSPMPGMWETQYF
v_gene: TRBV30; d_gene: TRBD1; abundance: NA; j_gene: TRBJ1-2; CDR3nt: TGTGCCTGGAATAGGGGGACAGGGGTTGGCTACACCTTC; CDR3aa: CAWNRGTGVGYTF
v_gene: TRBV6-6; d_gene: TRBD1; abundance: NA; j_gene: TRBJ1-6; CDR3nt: TGTGCCAGCAGTTACGGGACAGCCTATAATTCACCCCTCCACTTT; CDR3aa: CASSYGTAYNSPLHF
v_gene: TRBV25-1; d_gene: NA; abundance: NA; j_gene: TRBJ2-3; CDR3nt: TGTGCCAGCCGCACTTACTCGGATACGCAGTATTTT; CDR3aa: CASRTYSDTQYF
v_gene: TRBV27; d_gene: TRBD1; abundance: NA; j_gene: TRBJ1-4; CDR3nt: TGTGCCAGCAGTTTGAGGACAGGGGGCGAAAAACTGTTTTTT; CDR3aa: CASSLRTGGEKLFF
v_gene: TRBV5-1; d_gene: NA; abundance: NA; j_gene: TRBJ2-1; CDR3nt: TGCGCCAGCAGCTTGGCCGCCAGCTCCTACAATGAGCAGTTCTTC; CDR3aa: CASSLAASSYNEQFF
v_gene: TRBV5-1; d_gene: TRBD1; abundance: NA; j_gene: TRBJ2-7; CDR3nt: TGCGCCAGCAGCATAACCGGGACAGGGCTCAACGAGCAGTACTTC; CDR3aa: CASSITGTGLNEQYF
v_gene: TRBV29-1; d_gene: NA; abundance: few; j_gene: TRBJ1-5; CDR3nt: TGCAGCGTTGAAGAAGGGGGTAGCGGGAATCAGCCCCAGCATTTT; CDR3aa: CSVEEGGSGNQPQHF